Listed below are T cell receptor beta chains from one sample, sequenced in a study of blood T cell repertoires in COVID-19. Method: immunoSEQ multiplex PCR; TCRdb's copy keeps in-frame clones and lacks some. The sample records about 70,000 clones, approximately 86% being singletons. The specimen was peripheral blood. Source of these receptors: a human donor in a cohort sampled during active COVID-19. Both conserved end residues are part of each CDR3. A D gene is named only where the DNA matches it firmly. Size tells how often a clone was seen (once, few, many) or the class of an expanded clone, and some rows leave it out.

j_call: TRBJ1-2
clone_size: NA
d_call: NA
v_call: TRBV28
cdr3_nt: TGTGCCAGCGAAAACAGCCGAACTAACTATGGCTACACCTTC
cdr3_aa: CASENSRTNYGYTF

j_call: TRBJ2-3
clone_size: NA
d_call: TRBD1
v_call: TRBV2
cdr3_nt: TGTGCCAGCAGTGGAAGACAGGGGAACACAGATACGCAGTATTTT
cdr3_aa: CASSGRQGNTDTQYF

j_call: TRBJ2-7
clone_size: NA
d_call: NA
v_call: TRBV5-1
cdr3_nt: TGCGCCAGCAGCTTGCTGAGCTCCTACGAGCAGTACTTC
cdr3_aa: CASSLLSSYEQYF

j_call: TRBJ1-5
clone_size: NA
d_call: NA
v_call: TRBV27
cdr3_nt: TGTGCCAGCAGTTCCTCCTGGGGGGGCAATCAGCCCCAGCATTTT
cdr3_aa: CASSSSWGGNQPQHF

j_call: TRBJ2-7
clone_size: NA
d_call: TRBD2
v_call: TRBV4-1
cdr3_nt: TGCGCCAGCAGCCGAGGGGAGGGTATTAACTACGAGCAGTACTTC
cdr3_aa: CASSRGEGINYEQYF

j_call: TRBJ1-5
clone_size: many
d_call: NA
v_call: TRBV15
cdr3_nt: TGTGCCACCAGCAGAGAGTGGGGGCGGGGCAATCAGCCCCAGCATTTT
cdr3_aa: CATSREWGRGNQPQHF

j_call: TRBJ2-1
clone_size: NA
d_call: TRBD1
v_call: TRBV6-2/TRBV6-3
cdr3_nt: TGTGCCAGCAGTTACTCATCCTGGCAGGGGGCGAGGGGTGAGCAGTTCTTC
cdr3_aa: CASSYSSWQGARGEQFF

j_call: TRBJ2-6
clone_size: NA
d_call: TRBD2
v_call: TRBV4-1
cdr3_nt: TGCGCCAGCAGCCAAGATGCGGGAGGGACTGGGGCCAACGTCCTGACTTTC
cdr3_aa: CASSQDAGGTGANVLTF

j_call: TRBJ2-5
clone_size: NA
d_call: TRBD2
v_call: TRBV7-9
cdr3_nt: TGTGCCAGCAGCTCGGGACTAGCGGGCCAAGAGACCCAGTACTTC
cdr3_aa: CASSSGLAGQETQYF

j_call: TRBJ2-3
clone_size: NA
d_call: TRBD1
v_call: TRBV5-4
cdr3_nt: TGTGCCAGCAGAAGGACAGGGGACACAGATACGCAGTATTTT
cdr3_aa: CASRRTGDTDTQYF

j_call: TRBJ2-7
clone_size: NA
d_call: TRBD1
v_call: TRBV6-1
cdr3_nt: TGTGCCAGCAGTGAAGGGACAGGGATCTCCTACGAGCAGTACTTC
cdr3_aa: CASSEGTGISYEQYF

j_call: TRBJ2-7
clone_size: once
d_call: TRBD1
v_call: TRBV5-1
cdr3_nt: TGCGCCAGCAGCGCCGAGACAGGGAGTCTCGGCGAGCAGTACTTC
cdr3_aa: CASSAETGSLGEQYF

j_call: TRBJ1-5
clone_size: NA
d_call: TRBD1
v_call: TRBV7-8
cdr3_nt: TGTGCCAGCAGCGAAAGGACAGGCCAATATAGCAATCAGCCCCAGCATTTT
cdr3_aa: CASSERTGQYSNQPQHF

j_call: TRBJ2-5
clone_size: NA
d_call: NA
v_call: TRBV10-3
cdr3_nt: TGTGCCATCAGTGAGTCCCCGGTGGAAGAGACCCAGTACTTC
cdr3_aa: CAISESPVEETQYF

j_call: TRBJ2-3
clone_size: NA
d_call: NA
v_call: TRBV3-1/TRBV3-2
cdr3_nt: TGTGCCAGCAGCTTTCGGAGGGGGGGGGCAGATACGCAGTATTTT
cdr3_aa: CASSFRRGGADTQYF

j_call: TRBJ1-4
clone_size: NA
d_call: NA
v_call: TRBV9
cdr3_nt: TGTGCCAGCAGCGTAGAAGCAGGGGAGGGTGAAAAACTGTTTTTT
cdr3_aa: CASSVEAGEGEKLFF

j_call: TRBJ1-1
clone_size: NA
d_call: NA
v_call: TRBV6-2/TRBV6-3
cdr3_nt: TGTGCCAGCAGTTACGAGTCAGGGTTGGTGAACACTGAAGCTTTCTTT
cdr3_aa: CASSYESGLVNTEAFF

j_call: TRBJ2-3
clone_size: NA
d_call: NA
v_call: TRBV7-9
cdr3_nt: TGTGCCAGCAGCTCACCTTGGGACATCTCAGGGGCAGATACGCAGTATTTT
cdr3_aa: CASSSPWDISGADTQYF

j_call: TRBJ2-3
clone_size: once
d_call: NA
v_call: TRBV9
cdr3_nt: TGTGCCAGCAGCGTAGAGGGGGTAGGCACAGATACGCAGTATTTT
cdr3_aa: CASSVEGVGTDTQYF

j_call: TRBJ2-5
clone_size: NA
d_call: NA
v_call: TRBV20-1
cdr3_nt: TGCAGTGCTATAGAAGAGACCCAGTACTTC
cdr3_aa: CSAIEETQYF

j_call: TRBJ2-7
clone_size: few
d_call: TRBD1
v_call: TRBV28
cdr3_nt: TGTGCCAGTGCAACAGGGGCCTCCTACGAGCAGTACTTC
cdr3_aa: CASATGASYEQYF

j_call: TRBJ2-1
clone_size: NA
d_call: TRBD2
v_call: TRBV19
cdr3_nt: TGTGCCAGTAGTTCAGGCGCGGGGGACTACAATGAGCAGTTCTTC
cdr3_aa: CASSSGAGDYNEQFF

j_call: TRBJ2-5
clone_size: NA
d_call: NA
v_call: TRBV11-2
cdr3_nt: TGTGCCAGCAGTTTTGACAGATTCGCAGAGACCCAGTACTTC
cdr3_aa: CASSFDRFAETQYF

j_call: TRBJ2-1
clone_size: NA
d_call: TRBD2
v_call: TRBV7-8
cdr3_nt: TGTGCCAGCAGCTTAGGGCTAGCGGGGGGGATTTCCTACAATGAGCAGTTCTTC
cdr3_aa: CASSLGLAGGISYNEQFF

j_call: TRBJ1-1
clone_size: NA
d_call: TRBD1
v_call: TRBV18
cdr3_nt: TGTGCCAGCTCACCGCGGACAGGGGGTGACACTGAAGCTTTCTTT
cdr3_aa: CASSPRTGGDTEAFF

j_call: TRBJ2-1
clone_size: NA
d_call: TRBD2
v_call: TRBV28
cdr3_nt: TGTGCCAGTGGGACTAGCGGGGGGCATGCCTACAATGAGCAGTTCTTC
cdr3_aa: CASGTSGGHAYNEQFF

j_call: TRBJ1-3
clone_size: once
d_call: NA
v_call: TRBV4-1
cdr3_nt: TGCGCCAGCAGCCAAGATCTAGTCGGAAACACCATATATTTT
cdr3_aa: CASSQDLVGNTIYF

j_call: TRBJ1-2
clone_size: few
d_call: NA
v_call: TRBV6-6
cdr3_nt: TGTGCCAGCAGTTCGGGTGTTCTTAACTATGGCTACACCTTC
cdr3_aa: CASSSGVLNYGYTF

j_call: TRBJ2-2
clone_size: NA
d_call: NA
v_call: TRBV6-6
cdr3_nt: TGTGCCAGCAGTCCCCGGACAGCCGGGGAGCTGTTTTTT
cdr3_aa: CASSPRTAGELFF

j_call: TRBJ2-2
clone_size: NA
d_call: NA
v_call: TRBV3-1/TRBV3-2
cdr3_nt: TGTGCCAGCAGCCCCTCGGGGGACCGGGGAACCACCGGGGAGCTGTTTTTT
cdr3_aa: CASSPSGDRGTTGELFF

j_call: TRBJ2-7
clone_size: NA
d_call: TRBD2
v_call: TRBV29-1
cdr3_nt: TGCAGCGTTGAATTAGCGGGGTCCTACGAGCAGTACTTC
cdr3_aa: CSVELAGSYEQYF

j_call: TRBJ2-7
clone_size: few
d_call: NA
v_call: TRBV10-2
cdr3_nt: TGCGCCAGCAGTGTAGGCGGGATGAACTACGAGCAGTACTTC
cdr3_aa: CASSVGGMNYEQYF

j_call: TRBJ1-6
clone_size: once
d_call: NA
v_call: TRBV9
cdr3_nt: TGTGCCAGCAGCCCCAGGCCAGATTCACCCCTCCACTTT
cdr3_aa: CASSPRPDSPLHF

j_call: TRBJ1-5
clone_size: few
d_call: TRBD1
v_call: TRBV12-3/TRBV12-4
cdr3_nt: TGTGCCAGCAGTTCACAACCGGGACAGGGGCCACATTTT
cdr3_aa: CASSSQPGQGPHF

j_call: TRBJ1-1
clone_size: NA
d_call: TRBD1
v_call: TRBV12-5
cdr3_nt: TGTGCTAGTGGCATCCAGGACAGGGGGCGAACTGAAGCTTTCTTT
cdr3_aa: CASGIQDRGRTEAFF

j_call: TRBJ1-5
clone_size: NA
d_call: NA
v_call: TRBV21-1
cdr3_nt: TGTGCCAGCACCCAAGGGAGGCAGGGAGGCAATCAGCCCCAGCATTTT
cdr3_aa: CASTQGRQGGNQPQHF

j_call: TRBJ1-6
clone_size: NA
d_call: NA
v_call: TRBV2
cdr3_nt: TGTGCCGGGAGGGAGTCCTATAATTCACCCCTCCACTTT
cdr3_aa: CAGRESYNSPLHF

j_call: TRBJ2-7
clone_size: NA
d_call: NA
v_call: TRBV21-1
cdr3_nt: TGTGCCAGCAGCTTCAAGAGGGGGACAACCTACGAGCAGTACTTC
cdr3_aa: CASSFKRGTTYEQYF

j_call: TRBJ1-6
clone_size: few
d_call: NA
v_call: TRBV25-1
cdr3_nt: TGTGCCAGCAGCGGGCCGGGGGGCAAATCCTATAATTCACCCCTCCACTTT
cdr3_aa: CASSGPGGKSYNSPLHF

j_call: TRBJ1-5
clone_size: few
d_call: TRBD1
v_call: TRBV5-4
cdr3_nt: TGTGCCAGCAGCCAGACAGGGTCCAATCAGCCCCAGCATTTT
cdr3_aa: CASSQTGSNQPQHF

j_call: TRBJ1-1
clone_size: NA
d_call: NA
v_call: TRBV5-1
cdr3_nt: TGCGCCAGCAGCTTAGTAGCCACTGTGAACACTGAAGCTTTCTTT
cdr3_aa: CASSLVATVNTEAFF

j_call: TRBJ1-2
clone_size: few
d_call: NA
v_call: TRBV6-6
cdr3_nt: TGTGCCAGCGGACAATTACGTGGCTACACCTTC
cdr3_aa: CASGQLRGYTF

j_call: TRBJ1-5
clone_size: NA
d_call: NA
v_call: TRBV4-1
cdr3_nt: TGCGCCAGCAGCCAAGGACGGGGGTATAGCAATCAGCCCCAGCATTTT
cdr3_aa: CASSQGRGYSNQPQHF

j_call: TRBJ2-3
clone_size: NA
d_call: TRBD2
v_call: TRBV3-1/TRBV3-2
cdr3_nt: TGTGCCAGCAGCCAGGAGCGGGGGGCCACAGATACGCAGTATTTT
cdr3_aa: CASSQERGATDTQYF

j_call: TRBJ2-6
clone_size: NA
d_call: NA
v_call: TRBV5-4
cdr3_nt: TGTGCCAGCAGCCTGAGGGACTACGTCCTGACTTTC
cdr3_aa: CASSLRDYVLTF

j_call: TRBJ1-5
clone_size: NA
d_call: NA
v_call: TRBV19
cdr3_nt: TGTGCCAGTAGTATGTCTGGGGGGGCTGGAAATCAGCCCCAGCATTTT
cdr3_aa: CASSMSGGAGNQPQHF

j_call: TRBJ1-3
clone_size: NA
d_call: NA
v_call: TRBV5-1
cdr3_nt: TGCGCCAGCAGCTTAGTCGGGACATCGGTCTCTGGAAACACCATATATTTT
cdr3_aa: CASSLVGTSVSGNTIYF

j_call: TRBJ1-1
clone_size: NA
d_call: NA
v_call: TRBV7-8
cdr3_nt: TGTGCCAGCAGCCATTGGTCGTCGGGTGAAGCTTTCTTT
cdr3_aa: CASSHWSSGEAFF

j_call: TRBJ2-3
clone_size: NA
d_call: NA
v_call: TRBV10-3
cdr3_nt: TGTGCCATAAAAGAGACAGATACGCAGTATTTT
cdr3_aa: CAIKETDTQYF

j_call: TRBJ1-6
clone_size: NA
d_call: NA
v_call: TRBV5-6
cdr3_nt: TGTGCCAGCAGTTTGACTAGCTCCTATAATTCACCCCTCCACTTT
cdr3_aa: CASSLTSSYNSPLHF

j_call: TRBJ2-7
clone_size: NA
d_call: TRBD1
v_call: TRBV6-1
cdr3_nt: TGTGCCAGCAGTGACCAGACAGGGAGACCTGGCGAGCAGTACTTC
cdr3_aa: CASSDQTGRPGEQYF

j_call: TRBJ2-5
clone_size: NA
d_call: NA
v_call: TRBV9
cdr3_nt: TGTGCCAGCGGGAGCCTGTACCAAGAGACCCAGTACTTC
cdr3_aa: CASGSLYQETQYF

j_call: TRBJ2-2
clone_size: NA
d_call: TRBD1
v_call: TRBV7-6
cdr3_nt: TGTGCTACGCCAGGGACAGGGGGGACCGGGGAGCTGTTTTTT
cdr3_aa: CATPGTGGTGELFF

j_call: TRBJ2-7
clone_size: NA
d_call: NA
v_call: TRBV6-2/TRBV6-3
cdr3_nt: TGTGCCAGCAGTCCCCCCCGGGGGACTTACTACGAGCAGTACTTC
cdr3_aa: CASSPPRGTYYEQYF

j_call: TRBJ2-7
clone_size: NA
d_call: TRBD1
v_call: TRBV5-4
cdr3_nt: TGTGCCAGCAGCTTGAATGGACAGGACTACGAGCAGTACTTC
cdr3_aa: CASSLNGQDYEQYF

j_call: TRBJ1-3
clone_size: few
d_call: NA
v_call: TRBV11-2
cdr3_nt: TGTGCCAGCAGCTCGGGAGGGAGCTCTGGAAACACCATATATTTT
cdr3_aa: CASSSGGSSGNTIYF

j_call: TRBJ2-5
clone_size: few
d_call: NA
v_call: TRBV13
cdr3_nt: TGTGCCAGCAGCCGCTCAGTCCAAGAGACCCAGTACTTC
cdr3_aa: CASSRSVQETQYF